The TCR beta chain described here comes from a study of T-cell reconstitution after alpha-beta-depleted transplantation in children. V gave up 0 bases and J gave up 2 bases, with 5 bases separating them. CDR1 and CDR2 (germline): SGHRS, YFSETQ. This CDR3 spans 13 amino acids. Library preparation (for TCRbeta) was performed with unique molecular identifiers. In TCRdb, the PCR reads were re-called with MiXCR into one record per CDR3 protein. In the table there are around 580,000 distinct CDR3 sequences, about a quarter of which are singletons. Many counts were recorded for this clonotype. The source of this sequence is a boy younger than two with Wiskott-Aldrich syndrome, due to receive a stem cell transplant. This chain uses TRBV5-1 with TRBJ2-5, with D unresolved. The sample here was PBMCs, taken before TCRalphabeta/CD19-depleted stem cell transplant. CDR3 loop: CASSLEPQETQYF. The CDR3 nucleotides are TGCGCCAGCAGCTTGGAACCACAAGAGACCCAGTACTTC. The variable domain in full, completed from reference TRBV5-1 and TRBJ2-5, reads KAGVTQTPRYLIKTRGQQVTLSCSPISGHRSVSWYQQTPGQGLQFLFEYFSETQRNKGNFPGRFSGRQFSNSRSEMNVSTLELGDSALYLCASSLEPQETQYFGPGTRLLVL.